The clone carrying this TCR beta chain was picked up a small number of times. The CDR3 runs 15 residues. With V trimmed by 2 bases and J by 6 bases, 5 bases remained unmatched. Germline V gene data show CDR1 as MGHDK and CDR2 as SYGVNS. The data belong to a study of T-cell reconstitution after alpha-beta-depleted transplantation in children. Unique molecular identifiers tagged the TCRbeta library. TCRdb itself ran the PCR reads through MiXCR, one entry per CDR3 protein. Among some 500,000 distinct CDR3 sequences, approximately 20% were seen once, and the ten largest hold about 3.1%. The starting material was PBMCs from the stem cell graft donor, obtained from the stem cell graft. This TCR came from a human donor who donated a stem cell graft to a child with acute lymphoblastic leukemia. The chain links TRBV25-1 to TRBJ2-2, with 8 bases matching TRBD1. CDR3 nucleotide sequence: TGTGCCAGCAGTGAACAAGGACAGGGAGCCGGGGAGCTGTTTTTT. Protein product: CASSEQGQGAGELFF.